This entry lists 9 T cell receptor beta chains sequenced from one sample in a study of blood T cell repertoires in COVID-19. The assay was immunoSEQ multiplex PCR, and TCRdb's table has in-frame clones only and misses some. This table has a few hundred thousand clones, 85% appearing once. The sequencing sample was made of peripheral blood. All receptors come from a man in his forties or fifties with active or convalescent COVID-19.

CDR3 sequence (DNA): TGTGCCAGCAGCCGCGGGACAGGGATCTACGAGCAGTACTTC. This gives the protein CASSRGTGIYEQYF. The V and J genes are TRBV28 and TRBJ2-7; 9 nucleotides match TRBD1. CDR1 and CDR2 (germline): MDHEN, SYDVKM. The CDR3 is 14 amino acids. Unmatched junction bases numbered 6, after V lost 6 bases and J lost 3 bases. The variable domain in full, completed from reference TRBV28 and TRBJ2-7, reads DVKVTQSSRYLVKRTGEKVFLECVQDMDHENMFWYRQDPGLGLRLIYFSYDVKMKEKGDIPEGYSVSREKKERFSLILESASTNQTSMYLCASSRGTGIYEQYFGPGTRLTVT.

V is TRBV3-1 (or the pseudogene TRBV3-2) and J is TRBJ1-2; D gene ambiguous. CDR3 length: 14 residues. V lost 0 bases, J lost 8 bases, and 13 bases lay in between. Germline assignment: CDR1 LGHDT and CDR2 YNNKEL (reference sequence). The DNA of the CDR3 is TGTGCCAGCAGCCAAGAACGCCACATGGAGGGCTACACCTTC. Amino acid sequence: CASSQERHMEGYTF.

The V and J genes are TRBV7-9 and TRBJ1-4; 8 bases are a match to TRBD1. The ends lost 2 bases at V and 2 bases at J; junction bases unmatched: 1. This CDR3 comprises 15 residues. CDR1 is SEHNR and CDR2 is FQNEAQ in the germline V gene (reference sequence). CDR3: CASSLQGATNEKLFF. The DNA of the CDR3 is TGTGCCAGCAGCTTACAGGGGGCGACTAATGAAAAACTGTTTTTT.

The DNA of the CDR3 is TGTGCCAGCAGTCTGAAGATAGAGTTTAATTCACCCCTCCACTTT. Its translation is CASSLKIEFNSPLHF. The chain links TRBV27 to TRBJ1-6; unclear D gene. Germline values: CDR1 MNHEY, CDR2 SMNVEV (reference sequence). The CDR3 is 15 residues long. Deletions cut 5 bases from V and 6 bases from J, with 14 bases between.

This chain connects TRBV4-2 to TRBJ2-1; TRBD2 agrees at 7 bases. The V and J ends lost 4 bases and 3 bases, in that order; junction bases with no gene match: 6. In germline, CDR1 is LGHNA, CDR2 YNFKEQ. The CDR3 covers 15 residues. CDR3 DNA sequence: TGTGCCAGCAGCCGGAGGCTAGCGGACTACAATGAGCAGTTCTTC. The encoded protein is CASSRRLADYNEQFF.

This chain connects TRBV5-1 to TRBJ2-1, with D tentatively TRBD2 (5 bases). V shed 0 bases and J shed 10 bases, with 17 bases lying between them. The CDR3 contains 15 residues. The germline CDR1 and CDR2 sequences are SGHRS and YFSETQ. The CDR3 DNA is TGCGCCAGCAGCTTGGGGAGTCCAGCGGTGAGGGAGCAGTTCTTC. Its translation: CASSLGSPAVREQFF. The variable domain in full, with the rest retrieved from reference TRBV5-1 and TRBJ2-1, is KAGVTQTPRYLIKTRGQQVTLSCSPISGHRSVSWYQQTPGQGLQFLFEYFSETQRNKGNFPGRFSGRQFSNSRSEMNVSTLELGDSALYLCASSLGSPAVREQFFGPGTRLTVL.

This clone turned up a few times. V and J are TRBV27 and TRBJ2-2; a possible D gene is TRBD2 (5 bases). Germline V gene sequence: CDR1 MNHEY, CDR2 SMNVEV (reference sequence). The V and J ends lost 7 bases and 3 bases respectively, with 18 bases between them. The CDR3 contains 16 residues. DNA of the CDR3: TGTGCCAGCACCGCAGGAAGGGAAGCGGACACCGGGGAGCTGTTTTTT. Its protein is CASTAGREADTGELFF.

The chain combines TRBV6-6 with TRBJ1-6; D is unresolved. CDR3 length equals 17 residues. V was clipped by 5 bases and J by 7 bases, with 21 bases between them. Germline-derived CDR1 and CDR2 are MNHNY and SVGAGI (reference sequence). CDR3 coding DNA: TGTGCCAGCAGTCTACCCATTGGAGGCGGTGGGAATTCACCCCTCCACTTT. It translates to CASSLPIGGGGNSPLHF.

V is TRBV6-5 and J is TRBJ2-7, with D possibly being TRBD2 (5 bases). The germline V gene has CDR1 MNHEY and CDR2 SVGAGI. The CDR3 covers 13 residues. Trimming took 2 bases from V and 7 from J, leaving 12 bases between them. CDR3 in DNA: TGTGCCAGCAGTTACGGGGTTCGAGGGGAGCAGTACTTC. As protein: CASSYGVRGEQYF.